This entry lists 14 T cell receptor beta chains sequenced from one sample in a study of T cells in Graves' hyperthyroidism and ophthalmopathy. TCR beta CDR3 regions were amplified from RNA transcripts. During a first-round RT-PCR of the TCR CDR3, the HTBI primer set was used. TCRdb itself ran the multiplex PCR reads through MiXCR, one entry per CDR3 protein. This table has more than 300,000 distinct CDR3 sequences, around 20% appearing once. Source material: blood. The source is a man between 18 and 29 years old with Graves' ophthalmopathy.

This clonotype was seen a few times. This chain joins TRBV5-6 and TRBJ1-3, with 9 bases aligning to TRBD1. Trimming cost V 0 bases and J 9 bases; bases outside gene matches: 7. The CDR3 runs to 15 residues. CDR1 and CDR2 from the germline V gene are SGHDT and YYEEEE. Here the CDR3 DNA reads TGTGCCAGCAGCTTGGCTGGCGGGACAGGGCGCACCATATATTTT. This codes for CASSLAGGTGRTIYF. The full variable domain, rest sourced from reference TRBV5-6 and TRBJ1-3, is DAGVTQSPTHLIKTRGQQVTLRCSPKSGHDTVSWYQQALGQGPQFIFQYYEEEERQRGNFPDRFSGHQFPNYSSELNVNALLLGDSALYLCASSLAGGTGRTIYFGEGSWLTVV.

This clonotype was seen ten or more times. The chain is built from TRBV7-2 and TRBJ2-1; 12 nucleotides align to TRBD1. V was pared by 5 bases and J by 9 bases, with 5 bases of the junction left unmatched. This CDR3 spans 14 amino acids. CDR1 and CDR2 (germline): SGHTA, FQGNSA. The CDR3 bases are TGTGCCAGCAGCGCCGGGACAGGGGGCCTTGAGCAGTTCTTC. It is translated as CASSAGTGGLEQFF. Filled out from reference TRBV7-2 and TRBJ2-1, the complete variable domain reads GAGVSQSPSNKVTEKGKDVELRCDPISGHTALYWYRQSLGQGLEFLIYFQGNSAPDKSGLPSDRFSAERTGGSVSTLTIQRTQQEDSAVYLCASSAGTGGLEQFFGPGTRLTVL.

This chain connects TRBV12-3 or TRBV12-4 to TRBJ2-2; tentative D call: TRBD1 (6 bases). With 5 bases removed from V and 5 bases from J, the gap between germline ends came to 15 bases. This CDR3 spans 15 amino acids. The CDR3 region has the DNA TGTGCCAGCAGTAACCGGGACATTCTTACCGGGGAGCTGTTTTTT. Translation gives CASSNRDILTGELFF.

This clonotype was detected many times. The CDR3 coding sequence is TGTGCCAGCAGCTTAGGTAGCACAGATACGCAGTATTTT. It codes for CASSLGSTDTQYF. This chain links TRBV28 with TRBJ2-3; unclear D gene. Trimming took 6 bases from V and 0 from J, leaving 7 bases between them. Germline CDR1 reads MDHEN; CDR2 reads SYDVKM. The CDR3 totals 13 residues.

The CDR3 protein is CASSQGAPGQGFF. The CDR3, as DNA: TGTGCCAGCAGCCAAGGGGCCCCGGGACAGGGGTTCTTC. The genes are TRBV3-1 and TRBJ2-1; the match to TRBD1 covers 9 bases. This CDR3 is built from 13 residues. The germline CDR1 and CDR2 sequences are LGHDT and YNNKEL (reference sequence). Trimming took 1 base from V and 15 from J; bases not matched to a gene: 7.

This clonotype was counted at least ten times. This chain uses TRBV5-1 with TRBJ2-7; 7 nucleotides match TRBD1. With 5 bases clipped from V and 1 base from J, the junction kept 6 bases outside the gene matches. Germline CDR1 SGHRS, CDR2 YFSETQ. The CDR3 runs to 14 residues. CDR3 bases: TGCGCCAGCAGTCGTCCAGGGGGTTCCTACGAGCAGTACTTC. Its translation is CASSRPGGSYEQYF.

This clonotype was counted many times. The J gene is TRBJ2-7, the V gene TRBV27; D is unclear. CDR3 length equals 13 residues. In germline, CDR1 is MNHEY, CDR2 SMNVEV (reference sequence). V was clipped by 3 bases and J by 3 bases, with 9 bases between them. The CDR3 bases are TGTGCCAGCAGTTTTGGCCTAAACTACGAGCAGTACTTC. Translating it yields CASSFGLNYEQYF.

J is TRBJ1-5 and V is TRBV6-1, with 8 bases fitting TRBD1. CDR3 length equals 15 residues. Unmatched junction bases numbered 9, after V lost 11 bases and J lost 0 bases. Germline loops: CDR1 MNHNS, CDR2 SASEGT. The CDR3 sequence: CAALDRDYSNQPQHF. The CDR3 DNA reads as TGTGCCGCCCTGGACAGGGACTATAGCAATCAGCCCCAGCATTTT.

This clonotype was counted ten times or more. The chain combines TRBV12-3 or TRBV12-4 with TRBJ2-4, with a possible D match to TRBD1 (5 bases). V dropped 3 bases and J dropped 4 bases, with 7 bases sitting between them. The CDR3 covers 13 residues. CDR3 bases: TGTGCCAGCAGTTTTGCAGGGAAAAACATTCAGTACTTC. Its translation: CASSFAGKNIQYF.

This CDR3 is CASSTPTGSTDTQYF. The CDR3 DNA follows: TGTGCCAGCAGCACCCCGACAGGGAGCACAGATACGCAGTATTTT. V and J are TRBV13 and TRBJ2-3; 7 bases align to TRBD1. The junction had 5 bases not matched to a gene; V was cut back by 5 bases and J by 0 bases. This CDR3 has 15 amino acids. Germline CDR1 is PRHDT and CDR2 is FYEKMQ (reference sequence).

V is TRBV15 and J is TRBJ2-7; 7 bases line up with TRBD1. Germline values: CDR1 LNHNV, CDR2 YYDKDF (reference sequence). CDR3 size: 15 residues. V was clipped by 2 bases and J by 1 base; unmatched bases: 5. The DNA for the CDR3 is TGTGCCACCAGCAGACAGACAGGGCCTTCCTACGAGCAGTACTTC. Translated: CATSRQTGPSYEQYF. Full variable domain (remainder filled in from reference TRBV15 and TRBJ2-7): DAMVIQNPRYQVTQFGKPVTLSCSQTLNHNVMYWYQQKSSQAPKLLFHYYDKDFNNEADTPDNFQSRRPNTSFCFLDIRSPGLGDTAMYLCATSRQTGPSYEQYFGPGTRLTVT.

The chain links TRBV20-1 to TRBJ2-7; the match to TRBD2 covers 11 bases. Germline assignment: CDR1 DFQATT and CDR2 SNEGSKA (reference sequence). This CDR3 comprises 14 residues. The V gene end was trimmed by 3 bases and the J gene end by 5 bases; junction bases not matched to a gene: 6. CDR3 coding DNA: TGCAGTGCTAGGGGACTAGCGGAGCCCCACGAGCAGTACTTC. It yields the protein CSARGLAEPHEQYF.

This chain links TRBV10-2 with TRBJ2-2, with D possibly called TRBD1 or TRBD2 (5 bases each). Germline-derived CDR1 and CDR2 are WSHSY and SAAADI. The CDR3 runs to 15 residues. V was cut by 2 bases and J by 4 bases, with 11 bases left in between. CDR3 loop: CASSERGLGTGELFF. In DNA form, the CDR3 reads TGCGCCAGCAGTGAGCGGGGCTTGGGCACCGGGGAGCTGTTTTTT.

This clonotype was seen a handful of times. This chain uses TRBV7-8 with TRBJ1-6; D call uncertain. Germline V gene sequence: CDR1 SGHVS, CDR2 FQNEAQ. Deletions cut 0 bases from V and 8 bases from J, with 14 bases between. The CDR3 totals 16 residues. CDR3 loop: CASSLAPGVVYSPLHF. CDR3 DNA: TGTGCCAGCAGCTTAGCCCCGGGTGTTGTTTATTCACCCCTCCACTTT.